These T cell receptor beta chains were read from a single sample in a study of cytomegalovirus exposure and HLA in healthy donors. The protocol was immunoSEQ multiplex PCR, while the TCRdb copy is restricted to in-frame clones and leaves out a portion. The sample carries tens of thousands of clones, approximately 70% recorded once. The material sequenced was PBMCs. The receptors were gathered from a male donor in good health and CMV-seropositive. Both conserved end residues are part of each CDR3. Fields, in order: V gene, clone size, J gene, CDR3 length, D gene, CDR3 DNA, CDR3 protein. D genes are given only for firm matches. Clone size, where shown, is once, few, many, or a class for clones that have expanded.

TRBV14	-	TRBJ1-2	13	TRBD1	TGTGCCAGCAGCCGTACCGGGACAGAAGGCTACACCTTC	CASSRTGTEGYTF
TRBV5-1	few	TRBJ2-5	16	TRBD2	TGCGCCAGCAGCTTGGACGGGAGCGGGAGGAAAGAGACCCAGTACTTC	CASSLDGSGRKETQYF
TRBV5-1	-	TRBJ2-2	15	TRBD1	TGCGCCAGCAGCTTGGGACAGGGGAACACCGGGGAGCTGTTTTTT	CASSLGQGNTGELFF
TRBV10-3	-	TRBJ2-7	14	-	TGTGCCATCAGTGATAACGTTAGATACTACGAGCAGTACTTC	CAISDNVRYYEQYF
TRBV6-1	-	TRBJ2-2	13	-	TGTGCCAGCCCGGGACACCTCACCGGGGAGCTGTTTTTT	CASPGHLTGELFF
TRBV4-3	-	TRBJ1-1	13	TRBD1	TGCGCCAGCAGCCTACTGACAGGGACTGAAGCTTTCTTT	CASSLLTGTEAFF
TRBV30	-	TRBJ2-3	14	-	TGTGCCTGGCGTGGGCCGAGGCGCACAGATACGCAGTATTTT	CAWRGPRRTDTQYF
TRBV6-1	-	TRBJ2-7	15	TRBD1	TGTGCCAGCAGTGAAGGGACAGGGAGCTCCTACGAGCAGTACTTC	CASSEGTGSSYEQYF
TRBV19	-	TRBJ2-1	17	TRBD2	TGTGCCAGTAGTGAAGGGACCGGGACTAGCGGGAGGGCTAAAGAGTTCTTC	CASSEGTGTSGRAKEFF
TRBV15	-	TRBJ1-5	12	-	TGTGCCACCAGCCATGGGGGCGGAGCCCAGCATTTT	CATSHGGGAQHF
TRBV7-9	-	TRBJ2-1	14	TRBD1	TGTGCCAGCAGCTTAGGACAGGGAATAAATGAGCAGTTCTTC	CASSLGQGINEQFF